This T cell receptor (beta chain) was retrieved from a study of identical twins. The CDR3 loop spans 15 amino acids. Trimming cost V 2 bases and J 5 bases, with 15 bases left between them. The germline V gene encodes CDR1 MDHEN and CDR2 SYDVKM. About this clonotype: Its antigen is unidentified.

TCRdb itself ran the 5' RACE reads through MiXCR, one entry per CDR3 protein. Here the sample spans hundreds of thousands of distinct CDR3 sequences, 7.1% being singletons. Study-level results: Invariant populations such as MAIT and iNKT cells could partly muddle zero-insertion analyses. The models systematically underestimated how much out-of-frame TCR alpha was shared in monozygotic twins.

The same specimen was also included in a second study, on yellow fever vaccine responses in identical twins.

This chain uses TRBV28 with TRBJ1-1; D call uncertain. The sequenced material came from PBMCs. The TCR originated in a woman aged 18-30 years in good health. In DNA form, the CDR3 reads TGTGCCAGCAGTTTAGGTCTCGCGGGTCGGACTGAAGCTTTCTTT. Amino acids: CASSLGLAGRTEAFF. The complete variable domain, with remaining parts taken from reference TRBV28 and TRBJ1-1, reads DVKVTQSSRYLVKRTGEKVFLECVQDMDHENMFWYRQDPGLGLRLIYFSYDVKMKEKGDIPEGYSVSREKKERFSLILESASTNQTSMYLCASSLGLAGRTEAFFGQGTRLTVV.